This T cell receptor (beta chain) originates from a study of tumor-infiltrating lymphocytes in primary liver carcinoma. About the study: Staging placed the tumors at T1-T3 N0M0, and they measured about 4 to 11 cm across.

Per germline, CDR1 SGHDT and CDR2 YYEEEE. The CDR3 has 16 residues. To note about this clonotype: The junction shows a germline mismatch at one end, possibly a read error.

Co-extraction of RNA and DNA was performed on about 18-30 mg of unsorted bulk tissue. Chronic HBV infection was present, with no prior treatment. Total RNA amounting to around 530 ng was the source from which TCR beta cDNA was made with a constant-region primer. Investigators got TCR beta libraries out of three nested multiplex PCR rounds, done with slightly modified ARM-PCR. Amplification in the first two PCR rounds was performed using TRBV1-TRBV30 forward primers and a C-beta reverse primer for around 10 cycles each. One entry per CDR3 protein, called by TCRdb with MiXCR from the multiplex PCR reads. The repertoire holds some 180,000 distinct CDR3 sequences, with over 80% as singletons.

This sequence was found in a middle-aged man with primary liver carcinoma and hepatitis B virus infection. The chain has TRBV5-6 and TRBJ2-1, with a possible D match to TRBD2 (6 bases). Sequencing input: tumor tissue from primary liver carcinoma. CDR3 residues: CASSLVLAGIGDEQFF. The CDR3 bases are TGTGCCAGCAGCTTGGTTTTGGCGGGAATCGGCGATGAACAGTTCTTC.